This T cell receptor beta chain stems from a study of blood T cells in healthy people across ages. Study-wide results and caveats: The unknown donor CMV status may have confounded expanded clonotype changes.

CDR3 size: 12 residues. Trimming left V 0 bases short and J 10 bases short, with 7 bases between. Germline lookup yields CDR1 LGHNA and CDR2 YSLEER. For the second PCR, which ran for about 7 to 12 cycles, a sample-barcoded 5' primer and a J-beta primer mix were used. TCRdb ran MiXCR on the 5' RACE reads and lists one entry per CDR3 protein. This table has about 800,000 distinct CDR3 sequences, approximately 25% appearing once. This clonotype was seen a handful of times. Its target is not known. The sample was also linked to a second study, of T cells of mothers and their children. Per that study: Over five children and their three healthy Caucasian mothers were the donors. The yield was over 8 million TCR beta CDR3 reads from each mother and 2.5 million to 3 million from each child.

The specimen was blood. The clonotype comes from a boy younger than 18 in good health. V gene TRBV4-3 combines with J gene TRBJ2-1; D is perhaps TRBD2 (5 bases). CDR3 nucleotides: TGCGCCAGCAGCCAAGATTGGAGGGAGCAGTTCTTC. Translated: CASSQDWREQFF.